Listed below are T cell receptor beta chains from one sample, sequenced in a study of Graves' ophthalmopathy and Graves' hyperthyroidism. TCRdb re-called the multiplex PCR reads with MiXCR, one entry per CDR3 protein. The top ten hold more than 5.5% of the sample, which has over 500,000 distinct CDR3 sequences, about a fifth seen once. The source material was peripheral blood. The receptors were sampled from a woman aged 18-29 years with stable Graves' hyperthyroidism. Some clones in this sample may be carry-over from other donors' samples. The CDR3 runs from the conserved cysteine through the conserved F or W. A D gene is named only where the DNA matches it firmly. Size is omitted from some rows. Given values are once, few, many or a class for expanded clones.

D | J | V | size | DNA | CDR3
- | TRBJ2-2 | TRBV19 | many | TGTGCCAGTAGTACGCAGGCGTGGTTAGGTACCGGGGAGCTGTTTTTT | CASSTQAWLGTGELFF
TRBD2 | TRBJ2-5 | TRBV7-9 | many | TGTGCCAGCAGCTTCAGGCGGACTAGCGGAACAGAGACCCAGTACTTC | CASSFRRTSGTETQYF
- | TRBJ1-2 | TRBV3-1 | - | TGTGCCAGCAGCCAAGACGTTGGGGGGGGCTATGGCTACACCTTC | CASSQDVGGGYGYTF
- | TRBJ2-7 | TRBV12-3/TRBV12-4 | many | TGTGCCAGCAGTTTGAGTGGAAAACTCTACGAGCAGTACTTC | CASSLSGKLYEQYF
TRBD1 | TRBJ2-7 | TRBV6-1 | - | TGTGCCGGATCAACCGGGACAGGGCGGTACGAGCAGTACTTC | CAGSTGTGRYEQYF
- | TRBJ1-1 | TRBV12-3/TRBV12-4 | many | TGTGCCAGCAGTCCCGAATTAATGGTTGAAGCTTTCTTT | CASSPELMVEAFF
- | TRBJ2-2 | TRBV12-3/TRBV12-4 | many | TGTGCCAGCAGTCCACCCGGGGAGAACACCGGGGAGCTGTTTTTT | CASSPPGENTGELFF
- | TRBJ2-7 | TRBV6-4 | many | TGTGCCAGCAGTCCCGGGACCCGAAGGACACGTCCTGTCTACGAGCAGTACTTC | CASSPGTRRTRPVYEQYF
- | TRBJ2-2 | TRBV6-4 | many | TGTGCCAGCAGTGAACAGCCCGCGACATTCGGGGAGCTGTTTTTT | CASSEQPATFGELFF
TRBD1 | TRBJ2-7 | TRBV12-3/TRBV12-4 | many | TGTGCCAGCAGCGTCGGGACAGGGGTGCTCGAGCAGTACTTC | CASSVGTGVLEQYF
- | TRBJ2-7 | TRBV12-3/TRBV12-4 | many | TGTGCCAGCAGGGCGAGCGTCCCCTACGAGCAGTACTTC | CASRASVPYEQYF
TRBD1 | TRBJ1-2 | TRBV29-1 | many | TGCAGCGTTTTGGTAGGGGGCGCATGGGATGGCTACACCTTC | CSVLVGGAWDGYTF
- | TRBJ2-7 | TRBV30 | - | TGTGCCTGGAGTGTAGGGGACCTTAGTGGGGAGCAGTACTTC | CAWSVGDLSGEQYF
- | TRBJ1-1 | TRBV10-3 | - | TGTGTCATCACCGGTGGACTGAACACTGAAGCTTTCTTT | CVITGGLNTEAFF
- | TRBJ1-2 | TRBV28 | few | TGTGCCAGCAGCCACCACATGCGAGGCTATGGTTACACCTTC | CASSHHMRGYGYTF
- | TRBJ1-2 | TRBV24-1 | - | TGTGCCACCGTCGAACAAGGCTCCTATGGTTATGACTACACCTTC | CATVEQGSYGYDYTF